This TCR beta chain was profiled in a study of T cell responses to AZD1222 COVID-19 vaccine. Study-wide results and caveats: The donors showed a predominance of white British ancestry and of females, with possible underestimation of clonal diversity.

The germline V gene has CDR1 LNHDA and CDR2 SQIVND (reference sequence). The CDR3 is made up of 16 amino acids. Generated by immunoSEQ multiplex PCR, the TCRdb table keeps only in-frame clones and is missing some. The sample consists of 40,000 to 45,000 clones, about four fifths of them appearing once. On this clone itself: The antigen remains undetermined. One junction end does not reproduce the germline sequence, and a read error may be involved.

This receptor was obtained from an adult who received the MenACWY meningococcal vaccine as a control. Sequences were derived from peripheral blood, sampled 28 days after the second dose of the MenACWY control vaccine. V usage is TRBV19 and J usage is TRBJ1-2; D is ambiguous. The CDR3 sequence: CASSPTFSGVQLGHTF. As DNA, the CDR3 is TGTGCCAGTAGTCCGACCTTCTCTGGGGTCCAACTTGGCCACACCTTC.